This T cell receptor (beta chain) was documented in a study of identifying expanded T cells in peripheral blood. Only in-frame clones appear in the TCRdb table, and some are missing; sequencing was by immunoSEQ multiplex PCR. This sample carries 90,000 to 95,000 clones, roughly 88% of them seen once, and the ten largest clones take approximately 5.4%. Findings and limits, study-wide: Technical replicates showed around 1.1 changed clones; approximately 2 weeks about 16.4; four weeks 19. Variance in clone template counts between approximately two-week samples significantly increased with total template count across all healthy donors.

Comment on this clone: No antigen is known for it.

Sequencing was done on a sample of blood. This receptor was taken from a person between 18 and 75 years old in good health.

The CDR3 nucleotides are TGTGCCAGCAGGACAACTAGCGGGGGTTACAATGAGCAGTTCTTC. It translates to CASRTTSGGYNEQFF. The V and J genes are TRBV6-5 and TRBJ2-1, with 11 bases that match TRBD2. The CDR3 runs to 15 residues. V gave up 6 bases and J gave up 4 bases; unmatched junction bases: 5. Germline values: CDR1 MNHEY, CDR2 SVGAGI.